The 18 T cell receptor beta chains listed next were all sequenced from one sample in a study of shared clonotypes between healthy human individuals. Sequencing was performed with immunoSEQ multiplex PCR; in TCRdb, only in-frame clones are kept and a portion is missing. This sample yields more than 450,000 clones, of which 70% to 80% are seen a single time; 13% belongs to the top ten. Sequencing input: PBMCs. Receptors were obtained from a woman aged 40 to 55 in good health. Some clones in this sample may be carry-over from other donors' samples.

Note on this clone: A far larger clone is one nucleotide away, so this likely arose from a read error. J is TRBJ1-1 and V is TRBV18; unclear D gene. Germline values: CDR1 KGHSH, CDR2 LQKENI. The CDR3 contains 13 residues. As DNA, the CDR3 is TGTGCCGGCTCATTATACATGTGGACTGAAGCTTTCTTT. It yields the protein CAGSLYMWTEAFF.

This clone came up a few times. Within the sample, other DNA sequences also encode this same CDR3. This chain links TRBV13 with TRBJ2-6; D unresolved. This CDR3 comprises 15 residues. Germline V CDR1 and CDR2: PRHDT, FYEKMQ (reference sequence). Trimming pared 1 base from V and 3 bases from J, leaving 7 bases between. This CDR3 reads CASSLDGLGANVLTF. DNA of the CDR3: TGTGCCAGCAGCTTAGACGGTCTTGGGGCCAACGTCCTGACTTTC.

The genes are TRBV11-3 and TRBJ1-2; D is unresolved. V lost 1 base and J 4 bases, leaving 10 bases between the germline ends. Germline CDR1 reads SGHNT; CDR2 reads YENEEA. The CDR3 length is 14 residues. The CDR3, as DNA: TGTGCCAGCAGCTTAGCTGCTATCGGCTATGGCTACACCTTC. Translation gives CASSLAAIGYGYTF. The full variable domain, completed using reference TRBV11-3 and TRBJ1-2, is EAGVVQSPRYKIIEKKQPVAFWCNPISGHNTLYWYLQNLGQGPELLIRYENEEAVDDSQLPKDRFSAERLKGVDSTLKIQPAELGDSAVYLCASSLAAIGYGYTFGSGTRLTVV.

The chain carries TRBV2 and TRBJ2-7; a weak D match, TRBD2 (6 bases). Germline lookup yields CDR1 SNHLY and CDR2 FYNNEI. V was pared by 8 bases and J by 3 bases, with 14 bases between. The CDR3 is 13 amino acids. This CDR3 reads CASQTSFYYEQYF. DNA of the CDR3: TGTGCCAGCCAGACTAGTTTCTACTACGAGCAGTACTTC.

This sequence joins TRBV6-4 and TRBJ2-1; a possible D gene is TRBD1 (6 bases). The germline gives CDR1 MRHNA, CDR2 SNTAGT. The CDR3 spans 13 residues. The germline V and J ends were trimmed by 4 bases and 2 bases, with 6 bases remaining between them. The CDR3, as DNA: TGTGCCAGCAGTGGGACAGCCTACAATGAGCAGTTCTTC. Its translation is CASSGTAYNEQFF.

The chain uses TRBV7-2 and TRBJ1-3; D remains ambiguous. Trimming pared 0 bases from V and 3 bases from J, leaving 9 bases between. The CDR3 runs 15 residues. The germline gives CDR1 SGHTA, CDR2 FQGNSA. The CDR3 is CASSLAGSRGNTIYF. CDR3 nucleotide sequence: TGTGCCAGCAGCTTAGCCGGGTCTCGTGGAAACACCATATATTTT.

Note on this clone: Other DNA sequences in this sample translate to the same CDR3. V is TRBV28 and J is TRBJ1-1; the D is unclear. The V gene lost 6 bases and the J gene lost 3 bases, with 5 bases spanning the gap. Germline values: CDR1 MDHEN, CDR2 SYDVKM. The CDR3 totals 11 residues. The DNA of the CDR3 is TGTGCCAGCAGCACATACACTGAAGCTTTCTTT. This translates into CASSTYTEAFF.

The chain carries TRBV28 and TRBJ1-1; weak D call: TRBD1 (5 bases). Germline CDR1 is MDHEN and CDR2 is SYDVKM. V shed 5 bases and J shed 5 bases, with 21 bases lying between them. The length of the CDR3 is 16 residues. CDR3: CASSIGTRARNTEAFF. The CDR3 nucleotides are TGTGCCAGCAGTATCGGAACCAGGGCGAGGAATACTGAAGCTTTCTTT. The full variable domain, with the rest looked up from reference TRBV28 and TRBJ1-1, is DVKVTQSSRYLVKRTGEKVFLECVQDMDHENMFWYRQDPGLGLRLIYFSYDVKMKEKGDIPEGYSVSREKKERFSLILESASTNQTSMYLCASSIGTRARNTEAFFGQGTRLTVV.

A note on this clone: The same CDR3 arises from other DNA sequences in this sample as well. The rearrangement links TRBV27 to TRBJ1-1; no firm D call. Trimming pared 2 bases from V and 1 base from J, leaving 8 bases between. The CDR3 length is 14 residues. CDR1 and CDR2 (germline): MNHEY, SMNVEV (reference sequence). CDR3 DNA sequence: TGTGCCAGCAGTTTACGGGCCGAGAACACTGAAGCTTTCTTT. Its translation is CASSLRAENTEAFF.

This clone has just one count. This CDR3 is CASSLSGLETQYF. DNA of the CDR3: TGTGCCAGCAGTTTAAGTGGGTTGGAGACCCAGTACTTC. This sequence joins TRBV27 and TRBJ2-5; D unresolved. The CDR3 is 13 amino acids. Germline V gene lookup returns CDR1 MNHEY and CDR2 SMNVEV (reference sequence). Trimming pared 2 bases from V and 5 bases from J, leaving 9 bases between.

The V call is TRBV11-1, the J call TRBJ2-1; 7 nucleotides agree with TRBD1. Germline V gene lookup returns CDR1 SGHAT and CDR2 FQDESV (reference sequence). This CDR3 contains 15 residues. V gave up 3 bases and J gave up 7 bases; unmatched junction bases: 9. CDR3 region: CASSFTYRGSNEQFF. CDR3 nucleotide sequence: TGTGCCAGCAGCTTCACTTACAGGGGTTCAAATGAGCAGTTCTTC.

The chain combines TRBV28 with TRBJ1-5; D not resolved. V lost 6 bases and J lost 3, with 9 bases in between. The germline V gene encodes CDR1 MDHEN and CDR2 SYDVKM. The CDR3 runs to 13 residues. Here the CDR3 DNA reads TGTGCCAGCAGAGTTGGGAACAATCAGCCCCAGCATTTT. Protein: CASRVGNNQPQHF. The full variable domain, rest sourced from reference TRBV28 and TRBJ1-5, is DVKVTQSSRYLVKRTGEKVFLECVQDMDHENMFWYRQDPGLGLRLIYFSYDVKMKEKGDIPEGYSVSREKKERFSLILESASTNQTSMYLCASRVGNNQPQHFGDGTRLSIL.

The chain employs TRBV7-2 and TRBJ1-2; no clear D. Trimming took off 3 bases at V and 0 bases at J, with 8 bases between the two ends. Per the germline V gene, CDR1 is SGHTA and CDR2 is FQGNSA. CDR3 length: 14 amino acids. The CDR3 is CASSLGVTNYGYTF. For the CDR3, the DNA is TGTGCCAGCAGCTTGGGTGTTACTAACTATGGCTACACCTTC.

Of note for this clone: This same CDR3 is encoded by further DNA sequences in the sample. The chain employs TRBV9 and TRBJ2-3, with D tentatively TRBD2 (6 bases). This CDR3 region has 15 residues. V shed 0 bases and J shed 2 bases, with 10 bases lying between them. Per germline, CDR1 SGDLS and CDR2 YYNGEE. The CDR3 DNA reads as TGTGCCAGCAGCGTAGGCGGGACCAACACAGATACGCAGTATTTT. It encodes CASSVGGTNTDTQYF. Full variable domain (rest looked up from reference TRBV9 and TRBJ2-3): DSGVTQTPKHLITATGQRVTLRCSPRSGDLSVYWYQQSLDQGLQFLIQYYNGEERAKGNILERFSAQQFPDLHSELNLSSLELGDSALYFCASSVGGTNTDTQYFGPGTRLTVL.

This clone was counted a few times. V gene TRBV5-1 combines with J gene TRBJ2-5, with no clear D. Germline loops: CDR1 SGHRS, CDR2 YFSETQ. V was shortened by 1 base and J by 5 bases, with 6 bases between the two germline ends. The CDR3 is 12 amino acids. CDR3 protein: CASSLLSETQYF. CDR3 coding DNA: TGCGCCAGCAGCTTGCTGAGTGAGACCCAGTACTTC.

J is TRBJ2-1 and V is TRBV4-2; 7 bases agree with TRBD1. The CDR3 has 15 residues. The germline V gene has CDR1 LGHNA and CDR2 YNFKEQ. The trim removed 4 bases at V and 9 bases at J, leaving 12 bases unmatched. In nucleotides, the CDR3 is TGTGCCAGCAGCCCGAGGACAGGAGAAGTTAGTGAGCAGTTCTTC. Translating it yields CASSPRTGEVSEQFF.

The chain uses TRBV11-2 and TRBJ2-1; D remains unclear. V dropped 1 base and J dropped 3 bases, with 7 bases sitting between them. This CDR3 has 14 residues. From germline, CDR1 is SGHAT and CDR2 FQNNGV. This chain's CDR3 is CASSLASDYNEQFF. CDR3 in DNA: TGTGCCAGCAGCTTAGCGTCGGACTACAATGAGCAGTTCTTC. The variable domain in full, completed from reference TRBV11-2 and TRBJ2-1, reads EAGVAQSPRYKIIEKRQSVAFWCNPISGHATLYWYQQILGQGPKLLIQFQNNGVVDDSQLPKDRFSAERLKGVDSTLKIQPAKLEDSAVYLCASSLASDYNEQFFGPGTRLTVL.

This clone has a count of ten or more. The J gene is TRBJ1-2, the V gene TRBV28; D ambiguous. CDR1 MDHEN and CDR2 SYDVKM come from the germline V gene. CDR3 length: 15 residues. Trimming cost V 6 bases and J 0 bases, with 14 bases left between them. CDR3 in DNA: TGTGCCAGCAGCGTACTGACCGCCACTAACTATGGCTACACCTTC. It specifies CASSVLTATNYGYTF.